This T cell receptor beta chain originates from a study of T cell changes during pregnancy in multiple sclerosis. This clone was seen just once. This CDR3 region has 14 residues. CDR1 is SGHVS, CDR2 FQNEAQ, per germline. V lost 2 bases and J 3 bases, leaving 10 bases between the germline ends. Libraries were prepared by immunoSEQ multiplex PCR; TCRdb keeps only in-frame clonotypes and omits some of them. The table includes around 50,000 clones, just under 95% detected once. This sequence originates from a female donor with multiple sclerosis, enrolled in a pregnancy study. The J gene is TRBJ2-5, the V gene TRBV7-8, with a weak D call TRBD2 (6 bases). The source material was CD8+ T cells from peripheral blood mononuclear cells, sampled in the first trimester of pregnancy. CDR3 amino acids: CASSLLGGKETQYF. In nucleotides, the CDR3 is TGTGCCAGCAGCTTACTAGGAGGGAAAGAGACCCAGTACTTC.